This T cell receptor (beta chain) was sequenced in a study of CD8 T cells in ankylosing spondylitis. CDR3 length: 13 residues. The ends were cut back, 6 bases at V and 0 bases at J, with 9 bases in the middle. Germline V gives CDR1 WSHSY, CDR2 SAAADI. Broader study findings: There was reportedly significant enrichment of clones that were disease-linked in matched ankylosing spondylitis synovial fluid. Relatively rare in peripheral blood, disease-linked clones were also CD8+. Both synovial fluid and blood in reactive arthritis had previously been reported to carry some motif variants. Seemingly characteristic of ankylosing spondylitis blood was a TCR beta motif consisting of about 8 highly homologous variants.

Quantitative 5'-RACE with molecular barcodes generated TCR beta libraries. Via MiXCR, TCRdb re-called the 5' RACE reads, giving one row per CDR3 protein. The table has around 770,000 distinct CDR3 sequences, around 20% seen once. As concerns this clonotype: Its antigen remains unidentified.

The rearrangement joins TRBV10-2 to TRBJ2-7, with D unclear. Sequencing used blood, either unsorted or a sorted T cell fraction (not recorded which). The receptor comes from a male donor with ankylosing spondylitis. The CDR3 here is CASSDWSSYEQYF. CDR3 coding DNA: TGCGCCAGCAGCGACTGGAGCTCCTACGAGCAGTACTTC.